This paragraph reports one T cell receptor beta chain. Its target is not known. Each CDR3 protein is one row after TCRdb ran MiXCR on the 5' RACE reads. The data show some 600,000 distinct CDR3 sequences, 10% to 15% seen once. The sample belongs to a study of T cells after yellow fever vaccination. Study conclusions and caveats: Peaking faster, on day 5 versus 15, the secondary response was nonetheless weaker.

The specimen was PBMCs, collected on the day of the yellow fever booster vaccination. The TCR was taken from a man aged 25-45 years who received the YFV17D yellow fever vaccine.

CDR3 residues: CASSYLQGGSKTQYF. CDR3 DNA sequence: TGTGCCAGCAGTTACCTACAAGGCGGGAGTAAGACCCAGTACTTC. This chain connects TRBV6-5 to TRBJ2-5, with 7 bases fitting TRBD2. The CDR3 covers 15 residues. The germline V gene has CDR1 MNHEY and CDR2 SVGAGI. Trimming removed 2 bases from V and 6 bases from J; junction bases left unmatched: 9.